This TCR beta chain derives from a study of CD4 T cells in relation to SARS-CoV-2 and coronaviruses. Libraries were prepared by immunoSEQ multiplex PCR; TCRdb keeps only in-frame clonotypes and omits some of them. The table has some 70,000 clones, approximately 95% seen once. The V end was cut by 4 bases, the J end by 9 bases, with 17 bases between. Germline V gene lookup returns CDR1 SGHRS and CDR2 YFSETQ. The CDR3 length is 14 residues. Unexposed donor CD4+ T cells date from about 2011-2018, before the COVID-19 pandemic. The sequence was obtained from a human donor in good health. Sequencing used naive CD4+ T cells from PBMCs. Noted subset: naive CD4+ T cells isolated by negative enrichment. The rearrangement uses TRBV5-1 and TRBJ1-5, with D maybe TRBD1 (6 bases). CDR3 sequence (DNA): TGCGCCAGCAGCCCGGGGGACACTTTCGCGCCCCAGCATTTT. This codes for CASSPGDTFAPQHF.